This T cell receptor (beta chain) was sequenced during a study of blood T cell repertoires in COVID-19 (dated by TCRdb to 2019 to 2021). For the study in its entirety: Samples covering the acute and convalescent phases of COVID-19 were provided by collaborators in the United States, Italy and Spain. The material from the prospective study consisted of cDNA or gDNA derived from T cells, B-cell-depleted T cells, or PBMCs. Subjects who had been exposed to COVID-19, were actively infected with it, or had recovered from it provided the deeply sampled blood TCRbeta repertoires that made up the dataset. The repertoires were made available in a free public database intended to serve as a resource for research on the immune response to SARS-CoV-2. The samples were drawn from two sources: the first 160 participants of the ongoing ImmuneRACE study, and about 1,300 subjects contributed by 6 global collaborators. Sample metadata almost always included a de-identified subject ID, COVID-19 status, age in years and sex. Where HLA class I and class II types were available, the types were taken from metadata supplied by the sample provider, not from assay-based typing. Broader findings and caveats from the paper: The amount of clinical and demographic metadata varied by source and participant and was provided uncurated.

TCRbeta CDR3 regions were amplified from genomic DNA using the immunoSEQ Assay, a bias-controlled multiplex PCR. Per the original workflow: Nucleated cell counts per sample were estimated from amplification of reference gene primers within the assay. To quantify the absolute abundance of each unique TCRbeta CDR3 rearrangement, sequence reads were collapsed and filtered. Productive Simpson clonality was computed per sample as the square root of Simpson's diversity index over productive rearrangements. This is the immuneACCESS table as TCRdb keeps it, with only in-frame sequences that have V and J called. A part of the clones is gone; compared with another copy, unresolved V genes explain less than half, and the rest is unexplained. V, J and clone size reflect that table, while D and trimming were determined from the DNA. Counted in this sample were 250,000 to 350,000 clones; 88% of them appeared once. The ten largest clones add up to around 1% of the sample.

The germline V and J ends show losses of 4 bases and 1 base respectively, and no gene match explains 5 bases of the junction. From the germline V gene, CDR1 is SGDLS and CDR2 is YYNGEE. The CDR3 contains 15 residues, cysteine and phenylalanine counted. Solely the CDR3 DNA is kept, with 45 bases framed from the first base. In the prospective study, participants were about 18 to 95 years old, resided in about two dozen geographic areas of the United States, and were enrolled through a virtual design. Cohort assignment in the prospective study relied on participant-reported clinical history from a screening survey and a study questionnaire. Recovered participants in ImmuneRACE Cohort 3 were defined by two consecutive negative NP/OP PCR tests, clearance by a healthcare professional, or resolution of symptoms. Mobile phlebotomists in the prospective study collected whole blood, serum and a nasopharyngeal or oropharyngeal swab from every participant. Participants in the prospective study had the option to provide additional blood draws and questionnaires over an approximately 2-month period. Before DNA extraction, blood samples from the prospective study were shipped at room temperature or frozen.

In regard to this clone: The specificity of this receptor is unknown. The record has no base qualities; no much larger clone is one base away.

Recombination joined TRBV9 with TRBJ1-1; TRBD1 matches 9 bases in the middle. The source material was PBMCs or T cells enriched from blood (not recorded which). The clonotype comes from a woman between 25 and 40 years old who had recovered from COVID-19. CDR3 protein: CASSLTGGENTEAFF. The bases read TGTGCCAGCAGCTTAACAGGGGGCGAGAACACTGAAGCTTTCTTT.